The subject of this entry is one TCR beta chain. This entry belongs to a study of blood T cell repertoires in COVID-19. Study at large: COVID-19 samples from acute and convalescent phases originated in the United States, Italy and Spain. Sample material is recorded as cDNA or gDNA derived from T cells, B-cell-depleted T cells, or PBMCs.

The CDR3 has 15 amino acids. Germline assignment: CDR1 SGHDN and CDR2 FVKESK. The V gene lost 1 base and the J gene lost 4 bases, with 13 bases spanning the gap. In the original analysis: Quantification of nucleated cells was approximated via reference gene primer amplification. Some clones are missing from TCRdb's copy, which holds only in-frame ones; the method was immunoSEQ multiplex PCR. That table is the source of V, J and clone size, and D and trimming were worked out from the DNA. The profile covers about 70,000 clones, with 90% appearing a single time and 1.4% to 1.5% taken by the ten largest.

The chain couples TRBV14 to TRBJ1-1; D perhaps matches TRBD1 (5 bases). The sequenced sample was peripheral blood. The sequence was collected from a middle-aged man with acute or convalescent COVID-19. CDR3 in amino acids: CASSQAGTRGTEAFF. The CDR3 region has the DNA TGTGCCAGCAGCCAAGCCGGGACTCGTGGCACTGAAGCTTTCTTT.